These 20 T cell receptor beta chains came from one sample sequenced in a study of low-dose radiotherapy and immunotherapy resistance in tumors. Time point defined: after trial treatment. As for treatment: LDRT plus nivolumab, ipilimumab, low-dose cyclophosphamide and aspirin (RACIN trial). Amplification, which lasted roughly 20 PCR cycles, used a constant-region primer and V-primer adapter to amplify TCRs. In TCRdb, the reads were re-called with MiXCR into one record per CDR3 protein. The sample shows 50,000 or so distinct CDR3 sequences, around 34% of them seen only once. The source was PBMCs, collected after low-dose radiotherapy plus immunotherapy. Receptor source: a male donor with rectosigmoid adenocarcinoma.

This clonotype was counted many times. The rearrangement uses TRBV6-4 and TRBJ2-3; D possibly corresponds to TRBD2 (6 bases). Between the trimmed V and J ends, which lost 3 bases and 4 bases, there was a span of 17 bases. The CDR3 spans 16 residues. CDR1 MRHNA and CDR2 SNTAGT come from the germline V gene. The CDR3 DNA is TGTGCCAGCAGTGAGCGGGGTGGCCCGGAGGCAGATACGCAGTATTTT. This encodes CASSERGGPEADTQYF.

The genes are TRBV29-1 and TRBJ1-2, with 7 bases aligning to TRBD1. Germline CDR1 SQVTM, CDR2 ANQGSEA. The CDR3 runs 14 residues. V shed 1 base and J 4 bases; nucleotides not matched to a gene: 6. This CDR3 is CSVEGGTAIYGYTF. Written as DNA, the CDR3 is TGCAGCGTTGAAGGAGGGACAGCAATCTATGGCTACACCTTC.

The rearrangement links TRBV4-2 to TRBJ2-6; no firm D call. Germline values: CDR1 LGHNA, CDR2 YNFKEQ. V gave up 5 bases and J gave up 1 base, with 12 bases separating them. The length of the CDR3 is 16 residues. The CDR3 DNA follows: TGTGCCAGCAGCGCCAGACCCGATTCTGGGGCCAACGTCCTGACTTTC. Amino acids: CASSARPDSGANVLTF.

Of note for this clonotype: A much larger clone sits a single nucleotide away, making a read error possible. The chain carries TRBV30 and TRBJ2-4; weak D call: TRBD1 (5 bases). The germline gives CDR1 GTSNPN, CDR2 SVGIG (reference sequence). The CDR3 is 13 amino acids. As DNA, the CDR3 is TGTGCCTGCAGTGTACAGGAGTGGAACATTCAGTACTTC. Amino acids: CACSVQEWNIQYF.

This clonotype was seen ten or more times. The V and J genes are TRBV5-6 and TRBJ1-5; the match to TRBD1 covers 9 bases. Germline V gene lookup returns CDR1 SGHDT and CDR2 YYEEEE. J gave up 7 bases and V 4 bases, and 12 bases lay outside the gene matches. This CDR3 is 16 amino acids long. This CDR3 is CASSVYTGTGKQPQHF. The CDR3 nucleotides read TGTGCCAGCAGCGTGTATACCGGGACAGGGAAACAGCCCCAGCATTTT. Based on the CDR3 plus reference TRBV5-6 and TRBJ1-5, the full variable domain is DAGVTQSPTHLIKTRGQQVTLRCSPKSGHDTVSWYQQALGQGPQFIFQYYEEEERQRGNFPDRFSGHQFPNYSSELNVNALLLGDSALYLCASSVYTGTGKQPQHFGDGTRLSIL.

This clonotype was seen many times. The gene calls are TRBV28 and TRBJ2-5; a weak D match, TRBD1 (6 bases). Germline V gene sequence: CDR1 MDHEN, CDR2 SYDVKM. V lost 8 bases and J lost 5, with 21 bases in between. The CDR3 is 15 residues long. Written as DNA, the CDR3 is TGTGCCAGCCAATGGGGGCGAGGGACGGGCGAGACCCAGTACTTC. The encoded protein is CASQWGRGTGETQYF. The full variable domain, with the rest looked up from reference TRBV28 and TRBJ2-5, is DVKVTQSSRYLVKRTGEKVFLECVQDMDHENMFWYRQDPGLGLRLIYFSYDVKMKEKGDIPEGYSVSREKKERFSLILESASTNQTSMYLCASQWGRGTGETQYFGPGTRLLVL.

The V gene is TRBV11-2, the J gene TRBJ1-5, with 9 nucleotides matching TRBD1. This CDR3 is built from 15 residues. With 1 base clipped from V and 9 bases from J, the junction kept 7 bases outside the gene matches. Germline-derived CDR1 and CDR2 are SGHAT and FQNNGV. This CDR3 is CASSLAGQGQLPQHF. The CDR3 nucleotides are TGTGCCAGCAGCTTAGCAGGACAGGGGCAGCTGCCCCAGCATTTT.

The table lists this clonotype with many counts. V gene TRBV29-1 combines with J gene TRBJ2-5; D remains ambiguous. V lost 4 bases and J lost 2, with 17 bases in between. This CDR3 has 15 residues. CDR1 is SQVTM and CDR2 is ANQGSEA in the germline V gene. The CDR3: CSVGFNLMAQETQYF. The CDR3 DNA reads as TGCAGCGTTGGGTTTAACCTCATGGCTCAAGAGACCCAGTACTTC.

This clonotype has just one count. DNA of the CDR3: TGCGCCAGCAGCCACTCCGGGACAGGGGGAAATTCACCCCTCCACTTT. Translating it yields CASSHSGTGGNSPLHF. The genes are TRBV4-1 and TRBJ1-6; 11 bases fit TRBD1. V was pared by 3 bases and J by 7 bases, with 5 bases of the junction left unmatched. The CDR3 covers 16 residues. From germline, CDR1 is MGHRA and CDR2 YSYEKL.

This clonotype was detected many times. The CDR3 reads CSVGPGQGERNEKLFF. The CDR3, as DNA: TGCAGCGTGGGACCGGGACAGGGGGAACGGAATGAAAAACTGTTTTTT. J is TRBJ1-4 and V is TRBV29-1, with 11 bases identical to TRBD1. V lost 6 bases to trimming and J lost 5 bases; unmatched junction nucleotides: 11. CDR3 size: 16 residues. Germline assignment: CDR1 SQVTM and CDR2 ANQGSEA.

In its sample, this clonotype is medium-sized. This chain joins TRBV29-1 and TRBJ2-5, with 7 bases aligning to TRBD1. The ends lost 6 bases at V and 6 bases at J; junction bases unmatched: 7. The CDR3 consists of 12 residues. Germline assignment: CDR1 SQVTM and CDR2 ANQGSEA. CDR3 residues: CSVVRDRQTQYF. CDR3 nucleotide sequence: TGCAGCGTCGTCCGGGACAGACAGACCCAGTACTTC.

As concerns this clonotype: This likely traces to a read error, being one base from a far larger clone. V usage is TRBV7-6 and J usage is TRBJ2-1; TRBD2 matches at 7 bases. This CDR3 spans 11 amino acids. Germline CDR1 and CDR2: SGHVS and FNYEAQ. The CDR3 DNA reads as TGTGCCAGCAGTTCCCCGCGGGAGCAGATCTTC. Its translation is CASSSPREQIF.

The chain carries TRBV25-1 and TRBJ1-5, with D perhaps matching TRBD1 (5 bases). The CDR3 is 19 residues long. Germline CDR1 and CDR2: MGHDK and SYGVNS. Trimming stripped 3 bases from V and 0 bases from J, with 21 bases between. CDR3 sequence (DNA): TGTGCCAGCAGTGACCAGGGCGAAAGGCGTTGTAATAGCAATCAGCCCCAGCATTTT. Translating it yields CASSDQGERRCNSNQPQHF.

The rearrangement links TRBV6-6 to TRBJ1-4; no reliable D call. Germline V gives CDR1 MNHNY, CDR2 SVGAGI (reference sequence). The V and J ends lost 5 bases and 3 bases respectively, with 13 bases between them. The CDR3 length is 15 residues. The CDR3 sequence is CASSGAEAANEKLFF. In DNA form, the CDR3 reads TGTGCCAGCAGTGGAGCAGAGGCGGCTAATGAAAAACTGTTTTTT.

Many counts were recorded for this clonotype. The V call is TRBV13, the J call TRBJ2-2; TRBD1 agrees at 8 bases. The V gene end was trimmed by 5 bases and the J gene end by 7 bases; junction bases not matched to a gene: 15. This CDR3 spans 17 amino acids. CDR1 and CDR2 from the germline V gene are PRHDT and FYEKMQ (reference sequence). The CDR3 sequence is CASSISWGGQGNGELFF. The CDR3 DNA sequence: TGTGCCAGCAGCATATCCTGGGGAGGACAGGGTAACGGGGAGCTGTTTTTT.

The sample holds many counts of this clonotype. The CDR3 loop reads CASSLRPLVSQDTQYF. In DNA, the CDR3 is TGTGCCAGCAGCTTACGTCCTCTGGTATCTCAGGATACGCAGTATTTT. V and J are TRBV7-2 and TRBJ2-3; unclear D gene. CDR3 length equals 16 residues. The germline CDR1 and CDR2 sequences are SGHTA and FQGNSA. Trimming removed 2 bases from V and 6 bases from J, with 18 bases in between.

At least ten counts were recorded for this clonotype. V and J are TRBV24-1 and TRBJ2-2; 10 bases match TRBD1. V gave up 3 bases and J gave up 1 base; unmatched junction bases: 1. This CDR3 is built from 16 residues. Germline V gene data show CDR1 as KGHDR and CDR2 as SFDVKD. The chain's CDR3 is CATSDGDRGNTGELFF. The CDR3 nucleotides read TGTGCCACCAGTGATGGGGACAGGGGGAACACCGGGGAGCTGTTTTTT.

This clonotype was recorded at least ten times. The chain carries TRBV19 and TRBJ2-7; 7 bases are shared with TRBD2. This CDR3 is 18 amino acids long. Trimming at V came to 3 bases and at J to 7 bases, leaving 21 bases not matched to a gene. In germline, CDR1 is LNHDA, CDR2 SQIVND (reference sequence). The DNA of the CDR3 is TGTGCCAGTAGTATCGGCAGGAGCGGGGCGGGCGCCTTCGAGGAGCAGTACTTC. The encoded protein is CASSIGRSGAGAFEEQYF.

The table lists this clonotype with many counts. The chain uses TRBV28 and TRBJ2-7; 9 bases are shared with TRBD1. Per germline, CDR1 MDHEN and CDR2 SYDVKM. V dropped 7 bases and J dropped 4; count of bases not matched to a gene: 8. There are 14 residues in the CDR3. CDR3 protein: CASMKEQGAYEQYF. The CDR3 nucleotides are TGTGCCAGCATGAAGGAACAGGGGGCTTACGAGCAGTACTTC.

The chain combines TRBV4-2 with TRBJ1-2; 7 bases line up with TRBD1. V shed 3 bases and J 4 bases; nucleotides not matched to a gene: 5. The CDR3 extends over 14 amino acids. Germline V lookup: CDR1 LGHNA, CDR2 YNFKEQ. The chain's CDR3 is CASSQAWDSYGYTF. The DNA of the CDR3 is TGTGCCAGCAGCCAGGCTTGGGACAGCTATGGCTACACCTTC.